The sequence of this T cell receptor beta chain was determined in a study of blood T cells in healthy people across ages. Study-wide findings and caveats: Per million T cells, TCR beta diversity dropped about linearly as age rose.

PCR was performed a second time for about 6 to 12 cycles using a sample-barcoded 5' primer and a J-beta primer mix. Each cDNA molecule was tagged by a template-switch adaptor that had 12 random nucleotides. There were at least 3 million CDR3-containing paired-end reads obtained from each sample. TCRdb ran MiXCR on the 5' RACE reads and lists one entry per CDR3 protein. The table lists 1.5 million to 2 million distinct CDR3 sequences, 34% of them singletons. This CDR3 contains 14 residues. The V gene's germline CDR1 is MDHEN and CDR2 SYDVKM. The ends were cut back, 3 bases at V and 2 bases at J, with 8 bases in the middle. On this clonotype: The antigen is unknown.

The chain has TRBV28 and TRBJ1-5; TRBD1 might be the D (5 bases). The source of this sequence is a young woman in good health. The specimen was blood. Written as DNA, the CDR3 is TGTGCCAGCAGTTTGGGGCATGGCAATCAGCCCCAGCATTTT. Translating gives CASSLGHGNQPQHF.